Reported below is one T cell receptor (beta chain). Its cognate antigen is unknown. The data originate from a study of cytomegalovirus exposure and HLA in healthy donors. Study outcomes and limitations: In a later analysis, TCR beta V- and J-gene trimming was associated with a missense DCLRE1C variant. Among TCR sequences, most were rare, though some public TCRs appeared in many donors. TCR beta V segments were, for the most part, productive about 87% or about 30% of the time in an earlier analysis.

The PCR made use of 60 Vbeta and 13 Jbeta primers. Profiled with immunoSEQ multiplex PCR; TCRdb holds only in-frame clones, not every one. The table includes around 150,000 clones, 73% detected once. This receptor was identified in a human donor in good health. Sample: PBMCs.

The CDR3 DNA sequence: TGTGCCAGCACCCCAGGGGGAGGGAACACTGAAGCTTTCTTT. It is translated as CASTPGGGNTEAFF. The chain recombines TRBV28 with TRBJ1-1; TRBD1 matches at 7 bases. There are 14 residues in the CDR3. V shed 7 bases and J 1 base; nucleotides not matched to a gene: 6. CDR1 is MDHEN, CDR2 SYDVKM, per germline.